This T cell receptor beta chain came from a study of T cell repertoires in cytomegalovirus infection. Study summary: TCR beta signatures that were public indicated CMV infection and matching HLA type.

MiXCR, run by TCRdb on the reads, gives a single entry per CDR3 protein. The sample includes 550,000 to 700,000 distinct CDR3 sequences, 40% seen only once; the top ten take roughly 50%. Trimming stripped 5 bases from V and 0 bases from J, with 11 bases between. This CDR3 is built from 14 residues. The germline gives CDR1 DFQATT, CDR2 SNEGSKA (reference sequence). Worth noting for this clonotype: What it binds is unknown.

Study observations and caveats: Using cumulative public TCR beta family frequency, the authors identified those who carried CMV together with the relevant HLA. In two of eight donors, the top clonotype was HLA-C-restricted CMV-specific.

This TCR derives from a human donor in good health (CMV status not recorded). Some clones in this sample may be carry-over from other donors' samples. The V and J genes are TRBV20-1 and TRBJ2-1; no clear D. The sample in question was cultured PBMCs, obtained from culture after CMV antigen stimulation. CDR3 DNA sequence: TGCAGTGCTCCCCCACCTAGCTCCTACAATGAGCAGTTCTTC. Encoded protein: CSAPPPSSYNEQFF.